Shown below are 14 T cell receptor beta chains from a single sample sequenced in a study of beta chain features in type 1 diabetes. As every portion of the isolated RNA was reverse transcribed, the sequencing read expressed TCRB transcripts. Libraries were prepared by immunoSEQ multiplex PCR; TCRdb keeps only in-frame clonotypes and omits some of them. The sample comprises around 500,000 clones, 9.5% to 12% of which are singletons, and 0.045% to 0.06% rests with the top ten. The sequencing sample was made of naive CD4+ T cells from blood. The receptors originated from a woman in her late teens or twenties in good health.

On this clone itself: In the same sample, other DNA sequences code for this CDR3. V and J are TRBV7-9 and TRBJ2-6; no reliable D call. Germline V lookup: CDR1 SEHNR, CDR2 FQNEAQ (reference sequence). This CDR3 spans 15 amino acids. V dropped 2 bases and J dropped 0 bases, with 5 bases sitting between them. CDR3 amino acids: CASSLTGSGANVLTF. The CDR3 DNA follows: TGTGCCAGCAGCTTAACGGGCTCTGGGGCCAACGTCCTGACTTTC.

This clone occurred a few times. The rearrangement links TRBV19 to TRBJ2-7; 10 nucleotides align to TRBD2. The length of the CDR3 is 14 residues. The germline gives CDR1 LNHDA, CDR2 SQIVND (reference sequence). V trimming: 7 bases; J trimming: 4 bases; junction bases outside the gene matches: 7. CDR3 protein: CASKQREGRYEQYF. The CDR3 nucleotides read TGTGCCAGTAAACAGCGGGAGGGCCGGTACGAGCAGTACTTC.

The rearrangement uses TRBV7-2 and TRBJ2-2; D is undetermined. This CDR3 is 13 amino acids long. CDR1 is SGHTA, CDR2 FQGNSA, per germline. V lost 3 bases, J lost 8 bases, and 10 bases lay in between. The CDR3 DNA reads as TGTGCCAGCAGCTTTAGGCGTGAGGGGGAGCTGTTTTTT. Its translation: CASSFRREGELFF.

This clone turned up a few times. This chain uses TRBV4-2 with TRBJ1-2, with TRBD1 identical over 7 bases. The CDR3 is 14 residues long. V lost 4 bases and J lost 6; bases outside the gene matches: 8. In germline, CDR1 is LGHNA, CDR2 YNFKEQ. The CDR3 loop reads CASSPGQVTDGYTF. CDR3 bases: TGTGCCAGCAGCCCCGGACAGGTTACCGATGGCTACACCTTC.

This clone was observed a few times. The gene calls are TRBV29-1 and TRBJ2-1; 14 bases line up with TRBD2. V lost 6 bases to trimming and J lost 8 bases; unmatched junction nucleotides: 9. This CDR3 has 15 amino acids. CDR1 SQVTM and CDR2 ANQGSEA come from the germline V gene. CDR3 residues: CSVQGTSGGKDEQFF. The CDR3 DNA reads as TGCAGCGTACAAGGGACTAGCGGGGGAAAGGATGAGCAGTTCTTC.

The rearrangement joins TRBV2 to TRBJ1-4, with D hard to call. CDR3 length equals 13 residues. Germline values: CDR1 SNHLY, CDR2 FYNNEI. Trimming removed 2 bases at V and 8 bases at J, with 9 bases between. CDR3 nucleotide sequence: TGTGCCAGCAGTGAATACCCTTTCGAAAAACTGTTTTTT. Protein: CASSEYPFEKLFF.

J is TRBJ2-1 and V is TRBV7-9, with TRBD1 identical over 9 bases. J gave up 6 bases and V 6 bases, and 9 bases lay outside the gene matches. This CDR3 contains 15 residues. The germline V gene encodes CDR1 SEHNR and CDR2 FQNEAQ (reference sequence). DNA of the CDR3: TGTGCCAGCAGTGGGCTGGGGACAGGGAGCAATGAGCAGTTCTTC. It translates to CASSGLGTGSNEQFF. Full variable domain (remainder filled in from reference TRBV7-9 and TRBJ2-1): DTGVSQNPRHKITKRGQNVTFRCDPISEHNRLYWYRQTLGQGPEFLTYFQNEAQLEKSRLLSDRFSAERPKGSFSTLEIQRTEQGDSAMYLCASSGLGTGSNEQFFGPGTRLTVL.

The chain carries TRBV14 and TRBJ1-6, with D possibly being TRBD1 (5 bases). Germline CDR1 and CDR2: SGHDN and FVKESK. The CDR3 is 16 residues long. The germline V and J ends were trimmed by 1 base and 9 bases, with 16 bases remaining between them. The chain's CDR3 is CASSQAFGRVSSPLHF. The CDR3, as DNA: TGTGCCAGCAGCCAAGCGTTCGGCAGGGTCAGTTCACCCCTCCACTTT.

This clone was seen ten or more times. This same CDR3 is encoded by further DNA sequences in the sample. The chain has TRBV30 and TRBJ2-5; D unresolved. Germline CDR1 reads GTSNPN; CDR2 reads SVGIG (reference sequence). The CDR3 contains 13 residues. The V gene lost 4 bases and the J gene lost 5 bases, with 14 bases spanning the gap. The DNA for the CDR3 is TGTGCCTGGATGGGTTGGCGGTCCGAGACCCAGTACTTC. Encoded protein: CAWMGWRSETQYF.

The chain links TRBV27 to TRBJ1-2; 7 bases fit TRBD1. The V segment lost 5 bases and the J segment 5 bases; nucleotides outside the gene matches: 11. The CDR3 length is 15 residues. Germline V CDR1 and CDR2: MNHEY, SMNVEV (reference sequence). CDR3 in DNA: TGTGCCAGCAGTCCCCAAGGGGGCGAAGGTTATGGCTACACCTTC. Protein product: CASSPQGGEGYGYTF.

V and J are TRBV5-4 and TRBJ2-7, with D possibly being TRBD2 (5 bases). Trimming pared 0 bases from V and 1 base from J, leaving 11 bases between. Germline V lookup: CDR1 SGHNT, CDR2 YYREEE (reference sequence). The CDR3 is 15 amino acids. The CDR3 region is CASSLGGQPSYEQYF. The CDR3 DNA reads as TGTGCCAGCAGCTTGGGCGGGCAACCGTCCTACGAGCAGTACTTC. The full variable domain, rest sourced from reference TRBV5-4 and TRBJ2-7, is ETGVTQSPTHLIKTRGQQVTLRCSSQSGHNTVSWYQQALGQGPQFIFQYYREEENGRGNFPPRFSGLQFPNYSSELNVNALELDDSALYLCASSLGGQPSYEQYFGPGTRLTVT.

The chain couples TRBV27 to TRBJ2-1; no definite D call. The CDR3 length is 14 residues. In germline, CDR1 is MNHEY, CDR2 SMNVEV (reference sequence). Trimming shortened V by 5 bases and J by 4 bases, and 12 bases separated the two germline ends. The CDR3 is CASSTTADYNEQFF. CDR3 coding DNA: TGTGCCAGCAGTACAACGGCGGATTACAATGAGCAGTTCTTC.

The chain links TRBV7-9 to TRBJ2-5; possible D gene TRBD2, 5 bases. V was cut by 5 bases and J by 10 bases, with 23 bases left in between. CDR3 length equals 15 residues. Germline V gene lookup returns CDR1 SEHNR and CDR2 FQNEAQ (reference sequence). DNA of the CDR3: TGTGCCAGCAGCCCAAAAGGCGGAGTATCGGAGGTCCAGTACTTC. Amino acids: CASSPKGGVSEVQYF. Based on the CDR3 plus reference TRBV7-9 and TRBJ2-5, the full variable domain is DTGVSQNPRHKITKRGQNVTFRCDPISEHNRLYWYRQTLGQGPEFLTYFQNEAQLEKSRLLSDRFSAERPKGSFSTLEIQRTEQGDSAMYLCASSPKGGVSEVQYFGPGTRLLVL.

V and J are TRBV4-2 and TRBJ2-5; 9 bases line up with TRBD2. Germline assignment: CDR1 LGHNA and CDR2 YNFKEQ. This CDR3 region has 16 residues. The trim removed 0 bases at V and 4 bases at J, leaving 6 bases unmatched. In nucleotides, the CDR3 is TGTGCCAGCAGCCAAGATCTTCGGCGGGGGGGAGAGACCCAGTACTTC. Translated, it gives CASSQDLRRGGETQYF.